The sequence of this T cell receptor (beta chain) was determined in a study of T cells in Graves' hyperthyroidism and ophthalmopathy. The CDR3 loop spans 14 amino acids. In germline, CDR1 is MNHNS, CDR2 SASEGT. V trimming: 7 bases; J trimming: 5 bases; junction bases outside the gene matches: 8. There are many counts of this clonotype. Amplification of TCR beta CDR3 regions used RNA as the template. HTBI primers were the set used in a first-round RT-PCR of the TCR CDR3. TCRdb redid the calling of the multiplex PCR reads with MiXCR, one entry per CDR3 protein. The data show some 370,000 distinct CDR3 sequences, 17% seen once.

J is TRBJ2-1 and V is TRBV6-1; 7 nucleotides match TRBD2. The source material was blood. This receptor was obtained from a young woman with Graves' hyperthyroidism that later progressed to Graves' ophthalmopathy. CDR3 amino acids: CASTTGGSNNEQFF. The CDR3 DNA reads TGTGCCAGCACCACGGGCGGGAGCAACAATGAGCAGTTCTTC.